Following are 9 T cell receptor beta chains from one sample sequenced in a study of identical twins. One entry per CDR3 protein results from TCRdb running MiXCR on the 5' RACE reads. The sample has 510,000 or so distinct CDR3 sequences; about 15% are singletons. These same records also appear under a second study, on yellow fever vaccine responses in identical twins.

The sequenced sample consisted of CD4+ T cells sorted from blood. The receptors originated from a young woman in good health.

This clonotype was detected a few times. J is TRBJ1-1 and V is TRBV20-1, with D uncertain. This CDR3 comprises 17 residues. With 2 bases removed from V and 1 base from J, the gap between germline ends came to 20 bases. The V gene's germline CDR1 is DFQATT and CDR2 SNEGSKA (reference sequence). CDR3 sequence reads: CSARPNRWVGTNTEAFF. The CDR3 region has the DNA TGCAGTGCTAGACCCAACCGCTGGGTGGGAACGAACACTGAAGCTTTCTTT.

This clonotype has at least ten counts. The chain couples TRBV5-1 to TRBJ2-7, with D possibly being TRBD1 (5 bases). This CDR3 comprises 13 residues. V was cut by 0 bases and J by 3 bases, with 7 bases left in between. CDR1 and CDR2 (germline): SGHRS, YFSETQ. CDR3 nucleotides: TGCGCCAGCAGCTTGGACAGGTACTACGAGCAGTACTTC. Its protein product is CASSLDRYYEQYF. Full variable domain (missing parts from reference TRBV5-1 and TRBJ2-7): KAGVTQTPRYLIKTRGQQVTLSCSPISGHRSVSWYQQTPGQGLQFLFEYFSETQRNKGNFPGRFSGRQFSNSRSEMNVSTLELGDSALYLCASSLDRYYEQYFGPGTRLTVT.

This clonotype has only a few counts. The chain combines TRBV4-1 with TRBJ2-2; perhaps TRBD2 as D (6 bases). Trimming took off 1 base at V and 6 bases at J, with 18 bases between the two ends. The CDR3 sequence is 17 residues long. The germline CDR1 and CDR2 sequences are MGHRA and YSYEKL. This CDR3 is CASSQGRGGLGAGELFF. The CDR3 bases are TGCGCCAGCAGCCAAGGGAGGGGCGGACTTGGCGCCGGGGAGCTGTTTTTT.

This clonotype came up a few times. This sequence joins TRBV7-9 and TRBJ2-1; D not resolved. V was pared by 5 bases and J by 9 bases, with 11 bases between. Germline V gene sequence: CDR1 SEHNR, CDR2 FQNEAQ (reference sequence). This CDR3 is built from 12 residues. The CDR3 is CASSPGPPEQFF. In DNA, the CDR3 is TGTGCCAGCAGCCCAGGTCCCCCTGAGCAGTTCTTC.

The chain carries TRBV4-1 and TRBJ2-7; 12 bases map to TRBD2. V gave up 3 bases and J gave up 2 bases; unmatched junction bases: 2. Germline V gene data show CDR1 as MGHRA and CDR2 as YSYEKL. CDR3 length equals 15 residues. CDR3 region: CASSHRTSGTYEQYF. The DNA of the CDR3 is TGCGCCAGCAGCCACAGGACTAGCGGGACCTACGAGCAGTACTTC.

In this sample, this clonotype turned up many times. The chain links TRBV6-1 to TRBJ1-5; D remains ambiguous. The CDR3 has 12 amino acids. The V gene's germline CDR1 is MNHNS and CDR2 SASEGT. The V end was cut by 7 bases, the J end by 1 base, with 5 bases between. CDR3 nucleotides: TGTGCCAGCACTCACAGCAATCAGCCCCAGCATTTT. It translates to CASTHSNQPQHF.

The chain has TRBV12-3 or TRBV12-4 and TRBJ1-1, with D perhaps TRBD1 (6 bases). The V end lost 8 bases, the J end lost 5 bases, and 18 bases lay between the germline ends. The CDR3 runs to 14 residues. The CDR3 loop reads CASGNYRVRTEAFF. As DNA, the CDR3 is TGTGCCAGCGGCAACTACAGGGTGAGGACTGAAGCTTTCTTT.

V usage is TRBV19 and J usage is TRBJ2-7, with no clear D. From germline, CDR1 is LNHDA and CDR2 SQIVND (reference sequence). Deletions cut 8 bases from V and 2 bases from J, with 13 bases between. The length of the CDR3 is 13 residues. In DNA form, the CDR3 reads TGTGCCAGTCGTCAGGACGGTACCTACGAGCAGTACTTC. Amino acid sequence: CASRQDGTYEQYF.

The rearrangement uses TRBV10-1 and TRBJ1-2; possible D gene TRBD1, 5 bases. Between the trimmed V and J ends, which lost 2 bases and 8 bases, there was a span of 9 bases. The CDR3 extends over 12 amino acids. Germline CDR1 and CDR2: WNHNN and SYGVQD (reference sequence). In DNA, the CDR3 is TGCGCCAGCAGTGAGAGGGGTTCCGGCTACACCTTC. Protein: CASSERGSGYTF.